Listed below are T cell receptor beta chains from one sample, sequenced in a study of early T cells in non-severe SARS-CoV-2 infection. TCRdb recomputed calls from the 5' RACE reads with MiXCR, one row per CDR3 protein. The sample shows about 71,000 distinct CDR3 sequences, approximately 15% of them seen only once. Sequenced sample: whole blood. The receptors come from an adult who was a healthcare worker with PCR-confirmed SARS-CoV-2 infection or an uninfected control (not recorded which). The CDR3 runs from the conserved cysteine through the conserved F or W. D genes are given only for firm matches. Some rows mark clone size as missing; the rest say once, few, many or name a class of expanded clone.

CASSLQRRAGGASDTQYF	TGTGCCAGCAGCTTACAGCGGCGAGCGGGGGGGGCCTCAGATACGCAGTATTTT	TRBV7-8	TRBJ2-3	-	TRBD2
CASSQAAASSYEQYF	TGTGCCAGCAGCCAAGCAGCCGCGAGCTCCTACGAGCAGTACTTC	TRBV4-2	TRBJ2-7	few	-
CASSQDPSRGVAGELFF	TGTGCCAGCAGCCAAGACCCCTCCAGGGGGGTCGCCGGGGAGCTGTTTTTT	TRBV7-6	TRBJ2-2	few	-
CASSPRTRGTLGDTQYF	TGTGCCAGCAGCCCAAGGACTAGGGGCACTCTGGGAGATACGCAGTATTTT	TRBV7-2	TRBJ2-3	few	TRBD2
CASSPTFLPGGAHNEQFF	TGTGCCAGCTCACCAACCTTTTTACCAGGGGGCGCCCACAATGAGCAGTTCTTC	TRBV18	TRBJ2-1	many	TRBD1
CSVDISGLNTGELFF	TGCAGCGTTGACATTTCGGGCTTGAACACCGGGGAGCTGTTTTTT	TRBV29-1	TRBJ2-2	many	-
CASSLMNRGTYNEQFF	TGTGCCAGCAGCTTAATGAACAGGGGCACCTACAATGAGCAGTTCTTC	TRBV7-2	TRBJ2-1	few	TRBD1
CASSEYAGGETQYF	TGTGCCAGCAGTGAATACGCGGGCGGCGAGACCCAGTACTTC	TRBV25-1	TRBJ2-5	-	-
CASSSPPRGGVGWADTQYF	TGTGCCAGCAGTTCCCCACCGCGGGGAGGGGTTGGTTGGGCAGATACGCAGTATTTT	TRBV27	TRBJ2-3	-	TRBD2
CASSSGTANEAFF	TGCGCCAGCTCGTCCGGGACAGCCAACGAAGCTTTCTTT	TRBV5-1	TRBJ1-1	-	TRBD1
CASRALAAGETQYF	TGTGCCAGCAGAGCCCTAGCTGCCGGCGAGACCCAGTACTTC	TRBV12-3/TRBV12-4	TRBJ2-5	few	-
CASSNQGIENIQYF	TGTGCCAGCAGTAATCAGGGAATAGAAAACATTCAGTACTTC	TRBV28	TRBJ2-4	many	-
CASSSNIQYF	TGTGCCAGCAGTTCTAACATTCAGTACTTC	TRBV28	TRBJ2-4	-	-
CAAAGAGGGTYEQYF	TGTGCCGCAGCAGGAGCCGGGGGGGGGACCTACGAGCAGTACTTC	TRBV28	TRBJ2-7	-	TRBD2
CASSLAGPTEAFF	TGTGCCAGCAGCTTAGCAGGGCCGACTGAAGCTTTCTTT	TRBV7-9	TRBJ1-1	few	-
CASSTQTTGRNTEAFF	TGTGCCAGCAGCACCCAGACGACAGGGAGGAACACTGAAGCTTTCTTT	TRBV11-2	TRBJ1-1	many	TRBD1
CASSAAGALGYGYTF	TGTGCCAGCAGTGCCGCGGGGGCCCTGGGCTATGGCTACACCTTC	TRBV2	TRBJ1-2	-	-
CASSYRPRGTETQYF	TGTGCCAGCAGTTACCGGCCCAGGGGGACAGAGACCCAGTACTTC	TRBV6-5	TRBJ2-5	many	TRBD1
CASSQVRNNSPLHF	TGTGCCAGCAGCCAAGTACGGAATAATTCACCCCTCCACTTT	TRBV14	TRBJ1-6	-	-
CASRGGTGYTGELFF	TGTGCCAGCAGAGGGGGGACAGGGTACACCGGGGAGCTGTTTTTT	TRBV12-3/TRBV12-4	TRBJ2-2	many	TRBD1
CASSLALGGVADTQYF	TGTGCCAGCAGCTTAGCTCTGGGGGGGGTTGCAGATACGCAGTATTTT	TRBV7-2	TRBJ2-3	-	TRBD2
CASSLSGGRYEQYF	TGCGCCAGCAGCTTGTCGGGGGGCAGGTACGAGCAGTACTTC	TRBV5-1	TRBJ2-7	many	-
CASSDRPGDTDTQYF	TGTGCCAGCAGTGATCGGCCAGGGGACACAGATACGCAGTATTTT	TRBV6-4	TRBJ2-3	many	-